Listed below are T cell receptor beta chains from one sample, sequenced in a study of blood T cell repertoires in COVID-19. Measured with immunoSEQ multiplex PCR; TCRdb has only the in-frame clones, and not every one. Seen here are approximately 380,000 clones, roughly nine tenths observed once, and the top ten hold 0.7% to 0.95%. The sequenced material came from PBMCs or T cells enriched from blood (not recorded which). The receptors originated from a woman between 35 and 50 years old who had been exposed to COVID-19. Both conserved end residues are part of each CDR3. The D gene is left open where the match is weak. Rows may omit the clone size; those that give it use once, few, many or a size class.

d_call j_call v_call clone_size cdr3_nt cdr3_aa
TRBD1 TRBJ2-1 TRBV11-3 - TGTGCCAGCAGGTCCGGGACAGGGGGTTCCAATGAGCAGTTCTTC CASRSGTGGSNEQFF
- TRBJ2-2 TRBV5-1 - TGCGCCAGCAACCCGGGACTTAACAATCCCGGGGAGCTGTTTTTT CASNPGLNNPGELFF
- TRBJ1-3 TRBV12-5 - TGTGCTAGTGGACTCAGGGACTCTGGAAACACCATATATTTT CASGLRDSGNTIYF
- TRBJ2-5 TRBV18 - TGTGCCAGCTCACCACAACGATCCGGGATCCAAGAGACCCAGTACTTC CASSPQRSGIQETQYF
- TRBJ1-6 TRBV3-1/TRBV3-2 - TGTGCCAGCAGCCAAGGCCCAGGCCCAAGTATCTCCTATAATTCACCCCTCCACTTT CASSQGPGPSISYNSPLHF
TRBD2 TRBJ2-7 TRBV7-3 few TGTGCCAGCAGCTTACTAGCGGGATACGAGCAGTACTTC CASSLLAGYEQYF
- TRBJ2-2 TRBV9 - TGTGCCAGCAGCGTTCTGTCCCGTACCGGGGAGCTGTTTTTT CASSVLSRTGELFF
TRBD1 TRBJ1-5 TRBV7-6 - TGTGCCAGCAGCTTAGAAGAGGACAGGGTCAATCAGCCCCAGCATTTT CASSLEEDRVNQPQHF
TRBD1 TRBJ1-1 TRBV5-4 - TGTGCCAGCAGCTTTGAGGGGGCCGGAGCTTTCTTT CASSFEGAGAFF
TRBD1 TRBJ2-7 TRBV5-1 - TGCGCCAGCAGCTTGGGGTCAGGGGGCTACGAGCAGTACTTC CASSLGSGGYEQYF
- TRBJ2-1 TRBV18 - TGTGCCAGCTCACCACATACAGACGGTGGCCAGTTCTTC CASSPHTDGGQFF
TRBD1 TRBJ2-7 TRBV7-9 - TGTGCCAGCAGCAAAGGGGGCGCGAGCTCCTACGAGCAGTACTTC CASSKGGASSYEQYF
- TRBJ1-5 TRBV7-2 - TGTGCCAGCAGCCCTACCCCGGGGGGCAATCAGCCCCAGCATTTT CASSPTPGGNQPQHF
- TRBJ1-2 TRBV5-1 - TGCGCCAGCAGCTTGGTTCTCGGGGTTGGCTATGGCTACACCTTC CASSLVLGVGYGYTF
TRBD2 TRBJ2-1 TRBV30 - TGTGCCTGGAGTGGTTTAGCGGGAGTCAATGAGCAGTTCTTC CAWSGLAGVNEQFF
- TRBJ1-2 TRBV6-5 - TGTGCCAGCAAAAGGGACAACTCGGATGGCTACACCTTC CASKRDNSDGYTF
TRBD1 TRBJ2-1 TRBV27 - TGTGCCAGCAGTACCTATTCCGGGACAGGCCTCTACAATGAGCAGTTCTTC CASSTYSGTGLYNEQFF
TRBD1 TRBJ2-5 TRBV5-1 - TGCGCCAGCAGCTTACGGCGGGACAGGGGCGAAAAAGAGACCCAGTACTTC CASSLRRDRGEKETQYF
TRBD1 TRBJ1-6 TRBV5-1 - TGCGCCAGCAGCTTGGCAGGGGGCTGGAATTCACCCCTCCACTTT CASSLAGGWNSPLHF
TRBD2 TRBJ2-2 TRBV13 - TGTGCCAGCAGCCGACTAGCGGGAATAGGGGAGCTGTTTTTT CASSRLAGIGELFF
- TRBJ1-2 TRBV6-4 - TGTGCCAGCAGCCCCGCCGGGACTAACTATGGCTACACCTTC CASSPAGTNYGYTF
TRBD1 TRBJ1-5 TRBV2 - TGTGCCAGCACCTCGACAGGGGCCGGCAATCAGCCCCAGCATTTT CASTSTGAGNQPQHF
- TRBJ2-3 TRBV30 - TGTGCCTGGAGTGTGTTGGAGACAGATACGCAGTATTTT CAWSVLETDTQYF
TRBD2 TRBJ2-3 TRBV19 - TGTGCCAGTAGGACTAGCGGGACAGATACGCAGTATTTT CASRTSGTDTQYF
- TRBJ1-2 TRBV6-4 - TGTGCCGGTGCAGCCAGGAACTATGGCTACACCTTC CAGAARNYGYTF
- TRBJ2-5 TRBV24-1 - TGTGCCACCAGTGATTCTAGACAGGCCCAAGAGACCCAGTACTTC CATSDSRQAQETQYF
TRBD2 TRBJ2-5 TRBV5-1 - TGCGCCAGCAGCTTGTTTCCTAGCGGGAGGGAAGAGACCCAGTACTTC CASSLFPSGREETQYF
- TRBJ2-2 TRBV6-5 - TGTGCCAGCAGTTCCCCGGCCGAGGACACCGGGGAGCTGTTTTTT CASSSPAEDTGELFF
- TRBJ1-5 TRBV30 - TGTGCCTGGAGTGGAGCCGCCAATCAGCCCCAGCATTTT CAWSGAANQPQHF
- TRBJ1-6 TRBV27 - TGTGCCAGCAGTTTATCGGGGGATGGAGGGACCAATTCACCCCTCCACTTT CASSLSGDGGTNSPLHF
TRBD1 TRBJ1-5 TRBV7-6 - TGTGCCAGCAGCTTGACGACAGGGGGCTATCAGCCCCAGCATTTT CASSLTTGGYQPQHF
- TRBJ1-2 TRBV20-1 once TGCAGTGCTAGTATAAGGTCAGGGGTCTTGGGCTACACCTTC CSASIRSGVLGYTF